The rows below give T cell receptor beta chains drawn from one sample of a study of blood T cell repertoires in COVID-19. Clones were sequenced by immunoSEQ multiplex PCR, and TCRdb holds only the in-frame ones, with some missing. The sample records hundreds of thousands of clones, approximately 80% being singletons. Sequencing was done on a sample of peripheral blood. The receptors stem from a woman over 75 with active or convalescent COVID-19. The CDR3 runs from the conserved cysteine through the conserved F or W. The order of the fields is clone size, J gene, D gene, V gene, CDR3 DNA, CDR3 protein. A D gene is named only where the DNA matches it firmly. Size is omitted from some rows. Given values are once, few, many or a class for expanded clones.

size: -
J: TRBJ2-2
D: -
V: TRBV2
DNA: TGTGCCAGCAGTGCACAGGGGAACACCGGGGAGCTGTTTTTT
CDR3: CASSAQGNTGELFF

size: -
J: TRBJ2-1
D: -
V: TRBV7-9
DNA: TGTGCCAGCAGCTTAGTGTACCCTACGCGGCACAATGAGCAGTTCTTC
CDR3: CASSLVYPTRHNEQFF

size: -
J: TRBJ1-2
D: -
V: TRBV5-6
DNA: TGTGCCAGCAGTCTAGGGGGCTATGGCTACACCTTC
CDR3: CASSLGGYGYTF

size: -
J: TRBJ1-5
D: -
V: TRBV7-9
DNA: TGTGCCAGCAGCACGGGATCCGGCAATCAGCCCCAGCATTTT
CDR3: CASSTGSGNQPQHF

size: -
J: TRBJ1-1
D: -
V: TRBV7-9
DNA: TGTGCCAGCAGCTTATATGGCTCGAACACTGAAGCTTTCTTT
CDR3: CASSLYGSNTEAFF

size: -
J: TRBJ1-1
D: -
V: TRBV19
DNA: TGTGCCAGTAGTATTGGCAGGGGTACTGAAGCTTTCTTT
CDR3: CASSIGRGTEAFF

size: -
J: TRBJ2-7
D: -
V: TRBV30
DNA: TGTGCCTGGACGACAAATTACGAGCAGTACTTC
CDR3: CAWTTNYEQYF

size: -
J: TRBJ1-1
D: -
V: TRBV29-1
DNA: TGCAGCGGCACAGGGATCGGTAACACTGAAGCTTTCTTT
CDR3: CSGTGIGNTEAFF

size: once
J: TRBJ2-1
D: TRBD2
V: TRBV7-2
DNA: TGTGCCAGCAGACCCGTCAGCGGGACCTCCTACAATGAGCAGTTCTTC
CDR3: CASRPVSGTSYNEQFF

size: -
J: TRBJ2-7
D: -
V: TRBV4-3
DNA: TGCGCCAGCAGCCAAGAGCTTAGGGACAACTACGAGCAGTACTTC
CDR3: CASSQELRDNYEQYF

size: -
J: TRBJ2-1
D: -
V: TRBV25-1
DNA: TGTGCCAGCACCGACGACAGGAGCTCCTACAATGAGCAGTTCTTC
CDR3: CASTDDRSSYNEQFF

size: once
J: TRBJ2-7
D: TRBD1
V: TRBV7-2
DNA: TGTGCCAGCAGCTTAGCTACAGGGGTCCCCTACGAGCAGTACTTC
CDR3: CASSLATGVPYEQYF

size: -
J: TRBJ2-2
D: -
V: TRBV19
DNA: TGTGCCAGTAGCATACCCTGGAGCCCCGGGGAGCTGTTTTTT
CDR3: CASSIPWSPGELFF

size: -
J: TRBJ1-2
D: -
V: TRBV6-6
DNA: TGTGCCAGCAGTCCAACAGGGCTAGGTAGCTACACCTTC
CDR3: CASSPTGLGSYTF

size: -
J: TRBJ2-5
D: -
V: TRBV28
DNA: TGTGCCAGCGAAAGAGAAGAGACCCAGTACTTC
CDR3: CASEREETQYF

size: -
J: TRBJ1-1
D: -
V: TRBV5-4
DNA: TGTGCCAGCAGCTTGCCCAGGGTGGGGGGCACTGAAGCTTTCTTT
CDR3: CASSLPRVGGTEAFF

size: -
J: TRBJ2-5
D: -
V: TRBV7-7
DNA: TGTGCCAGCAGCCCTGCTGGGCTCCAAGAGACCCAGTACTTC
CDR3: CASSPAGLQETQYF

size: once
J: TRBJ2-7
D: TRBD2
V: TRBV7-3
DNA: TGTGCCAGCAGCCTCGGACTAGCGGGTCCCTACGAGCAGTACTTC
CDR3: CASSLGLAGPYEQYF

size: -
J: TRBJ1-1
D: TRBD1
V: TRBV18
DNA: TGTGCCAGCTCACGACAGGGGTATACTGAAGCTTTCTTT
CDR3: CASSRQGYTEAFF

size: -
J: TRBJ2-2
D: -
V: TRBV11-3
DNA: TGTGCCAGCAGCTCATATCAGGGGTGGGAAAACACCGGGGAGCTGTTTTTT
CDR3: CASSSYQGWENTGELFF

size: few
J: TRBJ1-5
D: -
V: TRBV7-9
DNA: TGTGCCAGCAGCCGACTTTGGGGCCCCCAGCATTTT
CDR3: CASSRLWGPQHF

size: -
J: TRBJ2-3
D: -
V: TRBV4-1
DNA: TGCGCCAGCAGCCAAGATACGCAGGGAGGATTCACAGATACGCAGTATTTT
CDR3: CASSQDTQGGFTDTQYF